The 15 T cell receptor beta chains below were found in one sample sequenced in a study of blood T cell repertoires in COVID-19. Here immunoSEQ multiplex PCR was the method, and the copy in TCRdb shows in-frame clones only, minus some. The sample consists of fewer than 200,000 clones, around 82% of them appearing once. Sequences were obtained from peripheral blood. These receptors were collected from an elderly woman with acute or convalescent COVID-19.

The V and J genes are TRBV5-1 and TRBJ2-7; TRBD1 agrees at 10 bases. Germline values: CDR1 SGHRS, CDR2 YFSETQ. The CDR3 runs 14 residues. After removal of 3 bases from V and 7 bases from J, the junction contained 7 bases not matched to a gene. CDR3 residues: CASSSRQGAGEQYF. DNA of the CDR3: TGCGCCAGCAGCTCTCGACAGGGGGCTGGGGAGCAGTACTTC.

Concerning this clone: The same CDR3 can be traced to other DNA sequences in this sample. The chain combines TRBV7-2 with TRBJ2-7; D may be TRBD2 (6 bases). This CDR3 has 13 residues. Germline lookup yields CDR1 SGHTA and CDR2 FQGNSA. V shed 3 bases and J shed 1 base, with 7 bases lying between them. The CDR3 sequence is CASSFGGSYEQYF. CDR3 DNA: TGTGCCAGCAGCTTTGGGGGGTCCTACGAGCAGTACTTC.

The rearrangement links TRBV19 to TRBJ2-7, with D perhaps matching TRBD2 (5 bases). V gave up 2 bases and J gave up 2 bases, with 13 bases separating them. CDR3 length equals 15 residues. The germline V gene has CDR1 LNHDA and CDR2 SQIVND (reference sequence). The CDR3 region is CASSIQAGATYEQYF. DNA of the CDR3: TGTGCCAGTAGTATACAGGCGGGTGCGACCTACGAGCAGTACTTC.

CDR3 coding DNA: TGTGCCAGTAGTCAGAGGGACAGGGGAGGTAACTATGGCTACACCTTC. Amino acid sequence: CASSQRDRGGNYGYTF. V usage is TRBV19 and J usage is TRBJ1-2; 10 bases are shared with TRBD1. This CDR3 is 16 amino acids long. V dropped 5 bases and J dropped 1; count of bases not matched to a gene: 7. From germline, CDR1 is LNHDA and CDR2 SQIVND (reference sequence).

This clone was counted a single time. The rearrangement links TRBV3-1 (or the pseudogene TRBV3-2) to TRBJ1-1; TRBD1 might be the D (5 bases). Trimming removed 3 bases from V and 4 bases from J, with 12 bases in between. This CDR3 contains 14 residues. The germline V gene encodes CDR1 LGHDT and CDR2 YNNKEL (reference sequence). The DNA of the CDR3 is TGTGCCAGCAGCCAGATGACAGAGAGCACTGAAGCTTTCTTT. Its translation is CASSQMTESTEAFF.

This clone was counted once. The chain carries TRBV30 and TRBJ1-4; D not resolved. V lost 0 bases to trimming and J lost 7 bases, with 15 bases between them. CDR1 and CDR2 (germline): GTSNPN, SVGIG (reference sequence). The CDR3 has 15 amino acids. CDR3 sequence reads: CAWSVSWAASEKLFF. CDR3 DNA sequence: TGTGCCTGGAGTGTATCCTGGGCAGCCAGTGAAAAACTGTTTTTT.

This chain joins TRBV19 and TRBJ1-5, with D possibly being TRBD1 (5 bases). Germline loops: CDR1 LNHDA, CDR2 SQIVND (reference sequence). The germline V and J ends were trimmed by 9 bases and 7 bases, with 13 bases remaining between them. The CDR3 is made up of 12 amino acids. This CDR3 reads CASDGGRQPQHF. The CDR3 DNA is TGTGCCAGCGACGGGGGAAGGCAGCCCCAGCATTTT.

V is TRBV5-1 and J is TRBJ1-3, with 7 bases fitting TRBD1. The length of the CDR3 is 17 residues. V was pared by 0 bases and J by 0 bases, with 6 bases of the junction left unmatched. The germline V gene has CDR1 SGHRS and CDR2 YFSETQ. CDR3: CASSLDHQGVSGNTIYF. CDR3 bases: TGCGCCAGCAGCTTGGACCATCAGGGGGTCTCTGGAAACACCATATATTTT.

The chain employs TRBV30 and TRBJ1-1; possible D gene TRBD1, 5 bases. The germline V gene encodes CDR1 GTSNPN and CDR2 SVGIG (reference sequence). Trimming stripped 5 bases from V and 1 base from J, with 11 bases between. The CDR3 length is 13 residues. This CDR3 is CAWRSGGNTEAFF. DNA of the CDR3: TGTGCCTGGCGGTCGGGGGGGAACACTGAAGCTTTCTTT.

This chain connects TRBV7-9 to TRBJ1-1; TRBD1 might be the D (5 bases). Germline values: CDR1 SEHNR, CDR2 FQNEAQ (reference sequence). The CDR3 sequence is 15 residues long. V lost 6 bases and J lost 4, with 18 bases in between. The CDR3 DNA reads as TGTGCCAGCAGTTTGGGGGGGGATGGTGGCACTGAAGCTTTCTTT. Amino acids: CASSLGGDGGTEAFF.

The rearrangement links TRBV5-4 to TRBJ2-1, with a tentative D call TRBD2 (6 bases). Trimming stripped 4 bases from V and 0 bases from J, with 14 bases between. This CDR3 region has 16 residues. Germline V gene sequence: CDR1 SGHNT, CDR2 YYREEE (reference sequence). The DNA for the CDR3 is TGTGCCAGCAGCGAGGGCGGGGCGGGCTCCTACAATGAGCAGTTCTTC. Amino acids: CASSEGGAGSYNEQFF.

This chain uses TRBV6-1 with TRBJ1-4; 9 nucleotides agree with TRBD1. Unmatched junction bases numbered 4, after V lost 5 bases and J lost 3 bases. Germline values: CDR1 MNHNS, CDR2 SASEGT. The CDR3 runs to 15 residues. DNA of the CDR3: TGTGCCAGCAGTTCGACAGGGGGTGCTAATGAAAAACTGTTTTTT. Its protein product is CASSSTGGANEKLFF.

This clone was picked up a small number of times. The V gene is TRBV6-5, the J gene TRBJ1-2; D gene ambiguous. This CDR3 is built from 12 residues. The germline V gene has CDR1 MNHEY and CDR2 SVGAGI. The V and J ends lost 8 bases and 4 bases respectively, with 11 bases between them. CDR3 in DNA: TGTGCCAGCGCTGACACGGCCTATGGCTACACCTTC. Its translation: CASADTAYGYTF.

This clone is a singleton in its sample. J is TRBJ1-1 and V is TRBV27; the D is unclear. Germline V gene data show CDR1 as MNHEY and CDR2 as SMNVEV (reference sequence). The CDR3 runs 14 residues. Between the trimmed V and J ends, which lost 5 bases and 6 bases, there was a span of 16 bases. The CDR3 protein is CASSRNPLGAEAFF. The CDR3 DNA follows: TGTGCCAGCAGTCGAAATCCCTTGGGCGCTGAAGCTTTCTTT.

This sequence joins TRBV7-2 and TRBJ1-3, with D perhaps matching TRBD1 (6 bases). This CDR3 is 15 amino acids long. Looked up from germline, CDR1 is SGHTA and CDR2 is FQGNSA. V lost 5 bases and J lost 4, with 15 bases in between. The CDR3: CASSERGGWGNTIYF. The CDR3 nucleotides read TGTGCCAGCAGCGAGAGGGGGGGTTGGGGAAACACCATATATTTT.